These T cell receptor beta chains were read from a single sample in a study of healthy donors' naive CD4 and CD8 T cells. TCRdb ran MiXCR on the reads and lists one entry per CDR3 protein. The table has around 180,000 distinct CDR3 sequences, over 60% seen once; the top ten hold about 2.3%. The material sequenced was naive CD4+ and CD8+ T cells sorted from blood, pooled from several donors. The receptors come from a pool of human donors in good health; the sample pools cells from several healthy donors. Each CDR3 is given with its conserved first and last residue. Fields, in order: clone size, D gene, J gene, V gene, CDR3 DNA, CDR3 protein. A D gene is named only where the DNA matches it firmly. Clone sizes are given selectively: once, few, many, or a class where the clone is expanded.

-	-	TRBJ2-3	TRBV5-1	TGCGCCAGCAACGTGGCGGCCACAGATACGCAGTATTTT	CASNVAATDTQYF
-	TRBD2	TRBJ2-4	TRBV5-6	TGTGCCAGCAGCGGACTAGCGGGAGAAGGGCTTGGAAACATTCAGTACTTC	CASSGLAGEGLGNIQYF
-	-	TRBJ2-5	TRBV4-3	TGCGCCAGCAGCCAAGATATTGGGATGACTCGGGAGACCCAGTACTTC	CASSQDIGMTRETQYF
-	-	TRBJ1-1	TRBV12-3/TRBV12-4	TGTGCCAGCAGTCCAAGATCGACAGTGAACACTGAAGCTTTCTTT	CASSPRSTVNTEAFF
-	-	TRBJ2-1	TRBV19	TGTGCCAGTAGTATAGAACAAATCAATGAGCAGTTCTTC	CASSIEQINEQFF
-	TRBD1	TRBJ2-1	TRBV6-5	TGTGCCAGCAGTTACGCGACAGGGCCCAAACTTTACAATGAGCAGTTCTTC	CASSYATGPKLYNEQFF
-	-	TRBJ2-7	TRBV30	TGTGCCTGGAGTGTCGAGGGTCGGGAGCAGTACTTC	CAWSVEGREQYF
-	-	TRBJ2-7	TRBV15	TGTGCCACCAGCAGAGCAGTACGCGCGAGCTCCTACGAGCAGTACTTC	CATSRAVRASSYEQYF
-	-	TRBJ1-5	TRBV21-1	TGTGCCAGCAGCAAAAAGCGTAATCGGCGACAGGGGTCCCAGCCCCAGCATTTT	CASSKKRNRRQGSQPQHF
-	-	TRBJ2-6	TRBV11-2	TGTGCCAGCAGCGCCCACAGCTCCGGGGCCAACGTCCTGACTTTC	CASSAHSSGANVLTF
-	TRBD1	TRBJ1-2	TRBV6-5	TGTGCCAGCAGTCCCGCCAGGGGGTTAACCTATGGCTACACCTTC	CASSPARGLTYGYTF
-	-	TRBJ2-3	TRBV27	TGTGCCAGCAGCCCGGCCCTGGACAGAACTAGCACAGATACGCAGTATTTT	CASSPALDRTSTDTQYF
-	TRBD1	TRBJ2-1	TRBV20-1	TGCAGTACCACAAAACGGGACAGGGGGCTTGATGAGCAGTTCTTC	CSTTKRDRGLDEQFF
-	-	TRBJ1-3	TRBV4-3	TGCGCCAGCAGCCAAAAAACGTCTGGAAACACCATATATTTT	CASSQKTSGNTIYF
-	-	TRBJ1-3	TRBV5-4	TGTGCCAGCAGCTTGTATGGGTCTGGAAACACCATATATTTT	CASSLYGSGNTIYF
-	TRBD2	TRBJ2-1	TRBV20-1	TGCAGTGCTAGCGTGACTAGCGGGAGTGGGAATGAGCAGTTCTTC	CSASVTSGSGNEQFF
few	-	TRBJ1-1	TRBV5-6	TGTGCCAGCAGCTTGGGCGCTGACACTGAAGCTTTCTTT	CASSLGADTEAFF
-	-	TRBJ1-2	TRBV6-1	TGTGCCAGCAGTGAAGCCAAGGGCCTTAGCTATGGCTACACCTTC	CASSEAKGLSYGYTF
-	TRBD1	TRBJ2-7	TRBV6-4	TGTGCCAGCAGTGAGCTCGGACAGGGTGATCTCTACGAGCAGTACTTC	CASSELGQGDLYEQYF
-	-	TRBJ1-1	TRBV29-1	TGCAGCGCACGCGACCGGGCCAACACTGAAGCTTTCTTT	CSARDRANTEAFF
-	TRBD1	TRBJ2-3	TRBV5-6	TGTGCCAGCAGCTTCCAGGACAGGATACACACAGATACGCAGTATTTT	CASSFQDRIHTDTQYF
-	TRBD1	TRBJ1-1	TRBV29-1	TGCAGCGTTAAGGACAGGTTGAACACTGAAGCTTTCTTT	CSVKDRLNTEAFF
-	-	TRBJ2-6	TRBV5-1	TGCGCCAGCAGCTTGGGGGGTCTCTCTGGGGCCAACGTCCTGACTTTC	CASSLGGLSGANVLTF
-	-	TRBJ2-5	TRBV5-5	TGTGCCAGCAGCTTGGGTCAGAACCAAGAGACCCAGTACTTC	CASSLGQNQETQYF
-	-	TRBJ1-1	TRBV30	TGTGCCTCTAGTGCGGGGGGCAATGGTTTCTTT	CASSAGGNGFF
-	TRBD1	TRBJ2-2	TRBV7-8	TGTGCCAGCAGCCACCGGACAGGGGGTGCCGGGGAGCTGTTTTTT	CASSHRTGGAGELFF
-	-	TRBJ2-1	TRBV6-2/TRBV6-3	TGTGCCTGTACCAACCCCGGGGTGGACATTGTCTTCGATGAGCAGTTCTTC	CACTNPGVDIVFDEQFF
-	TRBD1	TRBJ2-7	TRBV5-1	TGCGCCAGCAGCTTGGCCTTGACAGGGACCTACGAGCAGTACTTC	CASSLALTGTYEQYF
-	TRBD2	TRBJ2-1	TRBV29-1	TGCAGCGTTGATAGGCTAGCGGAGTACAATGAGCAGTTCTTC	CSVDRLAEYNEQFF
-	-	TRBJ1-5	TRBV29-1	TGCAGCGTTGAGGTCCAAGACAATCAGCCCCAGCATTTT	CSVEVQDNQPQHF
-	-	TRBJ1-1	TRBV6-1	TGTGCCAGCCTACCCTCCAGGGGCCCGAACACTGAAGCTTTCTTT	CASLPSRGPNTEAFF
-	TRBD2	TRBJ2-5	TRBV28	TGTGCCAGCAGAATAGCGGGAGAGAAGACCCAGTACTTC	CASRIAGEKTQYF
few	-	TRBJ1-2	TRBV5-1	TGCGCCAGCACTCCGGACAGCGTAGCTATGGGGGTCACCTTC	CASTPDSVAMGVTF
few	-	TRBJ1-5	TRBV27	TGTGCCAGCAGTTTATCGGCCGGGACGGGTCAGCCCCAGCATTTT	CASSLSAGTGQPQHF
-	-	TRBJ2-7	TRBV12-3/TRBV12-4	TGTGCCAGCAGTTTAAGGGACACCATCGGGCAGTACTTC	CASSLRDTIGQYF
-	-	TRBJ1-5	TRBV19	TGTGCCAGTAGCCTTGTACAATATCAGCCCCAGCATTTT	CASSLVQYQPQHF
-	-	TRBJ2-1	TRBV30	TGTGCCTGGAGTCACACTGTCCCCCCCAATGAGCAGTTCTTC	CAWSHTVPPNEQFF
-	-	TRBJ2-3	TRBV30	TGTGCCTGGAGTAGGTCGGGGGTCGATACGCAGTATTTT	CAWSRSGVDTQYF
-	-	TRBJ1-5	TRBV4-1	TGCGCCAGCAGCCAAAGAAGTACGCGGGGGCTGAGTCAGCCCCAGCATTTT	CASSQRSTRGLSQPQHF
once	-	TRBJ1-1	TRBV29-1	TGCAGCGTTGAAGGAATCATGAACACTGAAGCTTTCTTT	CSVEGIMNTEAFF
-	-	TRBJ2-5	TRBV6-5	TGTGCCAGCAGCAGGGTTGGAGAGACCCAGTACTTC	CASSRVGETQYF
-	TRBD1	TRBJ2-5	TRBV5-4	TGTGCCAGCAGCTTCCGGGACAGGATGGAGACCCAGTACTTC	CASSFRDRMETQYF
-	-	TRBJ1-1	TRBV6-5	TGTGCCAGCGAGAAAGTGACCGAGAGGGACACTGAAGCTTTCTTT	CASEKVTERDTEAFF
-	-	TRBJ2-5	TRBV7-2	TGTGCCAGCAGCTTATATGACTCCCCAAAAGAGACCCAGTACTTC	CASSLYDSPKETQYF
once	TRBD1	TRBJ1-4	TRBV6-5	TGTGCCAGCAGTCATCACAGGGGTATGGCTAATGAAAAACTGTTTTTT	CASSHHRGMANEKLFF
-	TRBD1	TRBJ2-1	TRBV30	TGTGCCTGGAGTGCATCGACAGGGTACAATGAGCAGTTCTTC	CAWSASTGYNEQFF
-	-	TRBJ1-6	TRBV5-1	TGCGCCAGCAGTCCCGGTGCGAGGGAAAATTCACCCCTCCACTTT	CASSPGARENSPLHF
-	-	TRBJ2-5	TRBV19	TGTGCCAGTAGTATCGGAACCTCGAGGGAGACCCAGTACTTC	CASSIGTSRETQYF
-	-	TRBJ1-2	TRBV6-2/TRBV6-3	TGTGCCAGCAGTTACGGCGGAGCAGGCTATGGCTACACCTTC	CASSYGGAGYGYTF
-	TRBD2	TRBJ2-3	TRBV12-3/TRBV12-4	TGTGCCAGCAGTCCTAGGGAGGCGGGGACTAGCCCAGATACGCAGTATTTT	CASSPREAGTSPDTQYF